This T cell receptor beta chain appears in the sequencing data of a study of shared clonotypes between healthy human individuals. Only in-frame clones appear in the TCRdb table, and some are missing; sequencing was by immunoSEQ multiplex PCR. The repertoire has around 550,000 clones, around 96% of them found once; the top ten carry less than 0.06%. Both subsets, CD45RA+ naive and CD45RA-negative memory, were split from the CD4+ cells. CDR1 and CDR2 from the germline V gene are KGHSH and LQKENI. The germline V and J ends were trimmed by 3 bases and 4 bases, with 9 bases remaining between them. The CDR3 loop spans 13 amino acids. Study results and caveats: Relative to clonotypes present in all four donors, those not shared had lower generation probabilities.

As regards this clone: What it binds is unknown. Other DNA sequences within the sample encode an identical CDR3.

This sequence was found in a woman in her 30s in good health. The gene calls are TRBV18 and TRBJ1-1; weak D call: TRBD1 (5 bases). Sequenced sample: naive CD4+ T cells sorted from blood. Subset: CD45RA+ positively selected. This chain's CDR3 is CASSPPGGTEAFF. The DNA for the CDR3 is TGTGCCAGCTCACCCCCGGGGGGCACTGAAGCTTTCTTT.